Sequencing of this TCR beta chain was carried out in a study of blood T cell repertoires in COVID-19 (dated by TCRdb to about 2020). About the study as a whole: The collaborator samples originated in the United States, Italy and Spain and spanned the acute and convalescent phases of COVID-19. The prospective study material was composed of cDNA or gDNA derived from T cells, B-cell-depleted T cells, or PBMCs. Deeply sampled blood TCRbeta repertoires from subjects exposed to, actively infected with, or recovered from COVID-19 were included in the dataset. The repertoires were released in a freely available public database meant as a resource for research on the immune response to SARS-CoV-2. Samples came from the ongoing ImmuneRACE study (first 160 participants) plus 1,254 subjects from 6 global collaborators. The sample metadata nearly always contained a de-identified subject ID, COVID-19 status, age in years and sex. HLA class I and class II types, where available, came from metadata supplied by the sample provider rather than from assay-based typing.

Details on this clone: Its antigen is unknown. Per-base qualities were not stored, and no clone one base away is much larger.

In Seattle, one collaborating source enrolled patients while the infection was active and tracked those patients longitudinally over the course of disease. Each collaborating institution followed its own protocols to collect whole blood in K2EDTA tubes. For TCRbeta analysis, collaborators shipped samples as frozen whole blood, isolated PBMCs, or DNA extracted from either of those sample types. Counted from cysteine to phenylalanine, this CDR3 has 14 amino acids. Kept here is only the CDR3 DNA, which spans 42 bases and is read in frame from base 1. The CDR1 and CDR2 encoded by the germline V gene are SGHDT and YYEEEE. V is reduced by 2 bases and J by 5 bases, leaving a spacing of 14 bases between them. Study-level results and caveats: Clinical and demographic metadata were provided uncurated, with the amount varying by source and participant.

TCRbeta CDR3 regions were amplified from genomic DNA using the immunoSEQ Assay, a bias-controlled multiplex PCR. As for the authors' bioinformatics: The number of nucleated cells in each sample was estimated from the amplification of reference gene primers within the assay. To quantify the absolute abundance of each unique TCRbeta CDR3 rearrangement, sequence reads were collapsed and filtered. For each sample, productive Simpson clonality was calculated by taking the square root of Simpson's diversity index across productive rearrangements. TCRdb's version of the immuneACCESS table is confined to in-frame rearrangements and falls short of the full clone set. An unresolved V gene accounts for under half of the shortfall where checked; the remainder is of unknown origin. That table gives V, J and clone size, and the DNA gave D and trimming. Present in this sample are 250,000 to 350,000 clones, 88% of which were seen just once. The ten largest clones capture roughly 12% of the sample.

Recombination connected TRBV5-6 to TRBJ2-7; TRBD1 is a possible D gene, resting on 6 matching bases. The clonotype comes from a woman aged 25 to 39 with COVID-19, enrolled during active disease. The sample consisted of peripheral blood. The CDR3 in this case is CASSFWGLPNEQYF. The nucleotides read TGTGCCAGCAGCTTTTGGGGGCTTCCAAACGAGCAGTACTTC.